The entry that follows covers one T cell receptor (beta chain) sequence. What it binds is unknown. The data stem from a study of vaccination and CD4 T cells after COVID-19. Study summary: The cells were exposed to overlapping spike peptides originating from SARS-CoV-2, HCoV-NL63, HCoV-OC43 and HCoV-229E for stimulation.

Scientists ran DNA taken from cultured CD4+ T cells through the Oncomine TCR Beta short-read assay for sequencing. Via MiXCR, TCRdb re-called the PCR reads, giving one row per CDR3 protein. The data contain about 6,900 distinct CDR3 sequences, around 25% of them singletons. The treatment was: approximately 9-day PBMC culture with coronavirus spike peptide pools or control peptides (ViraFEST assay). Gathering of the CD4+ T cells, from the unexposed donor, took place before the COVID-19 pandemic (2011-2018). The specimen was CD4+ T cells from blood, cultured in vitro. This sequence was found in a human donor in good health.

The CDR3 nucleotides are TGTGCCAGCAACAGATGGGGGCAAGTCTCCTATAATTCACCCCTCCACTTT. Translation: CASNRWGQVSYNSPLHF. The chain uses TRBV9 and TRBJ1-6; weak D call: TRBD1 (6 bases). V lost 6 bases and J 0 bases, leaving 16 bases between the germline ends. The germline V gene encodes CDR1 SGDLS and CDR2 YYNGEE. This CDR3 is 17 amino acids long.